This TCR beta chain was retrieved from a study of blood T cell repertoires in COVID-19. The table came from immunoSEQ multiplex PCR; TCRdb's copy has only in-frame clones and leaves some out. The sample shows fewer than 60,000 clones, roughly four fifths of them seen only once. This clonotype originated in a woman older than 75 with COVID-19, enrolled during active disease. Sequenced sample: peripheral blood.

CDR3 in amino acids: CAWNRDRALGYTF. The CDR3 DNA is TGTGCCTGGAACCGGGACAGGGCCTTGGGCTACACCTTC. The chain couples TRBV30 to TRBJ1-2, with TRBD1 matching 9 bases. This CDR3 has 13 amino acids. Germline CDR1 and CDR2: GTSNPN and SVGIG (reference sequence). V lost 4 bases and J lost 8; bases outside the gene matches: 8.